This is a list of T cell receptor beta chains from one sample in a study of T cells in Graves' hyperthyroidism and ophthalmopathy. MiXCR, applied by TCRdb to the multiplex PCR reads, yields one record per CDR3 protein. The table lists about 720,000 distinct CDR3 sequences, 15% to 20% of them singletons, with approximately 8% in the top ten. The sequencing sample was made of blood. The source of these receptors is a man younger than 35 with Graves' hyperthyroidism. Both conserved end residues are part of each CDR3. A D gene is named only where the DNA matches it firmly. The size entry is marked missing in some rows and otherwise reads once, few, many or a size class.

D: NA
J: TRBJ2-1
size: many
V: TRBV9
DNA: TGTGCCAGCAGCGCCCAGGTCTACAATGAGCAGTTCTTC
CDR3: CASSAQVYNEQFF

D: NA
J: TRBJ2-7
size: few
V: TRBV20-1
DNA: TGCAGTGCTAGAGACGGGGCGAGCGAGCGGGCCTACTACGAGCAGTACTTC
CDR3: CSARDGASERAYYEQYF

D: TRBD1
J: TRBJ2-6
size: NA
V: TRBV4-1
DNA: TGCGCCAGCAGCCAGGGGACAGGGGCTGGGGCCAACGTCCTGACTTTC
CDR3: CASSQGTGAGANVLTF

D: TRBD1
J: TRBJ1-5
size: few
V: TRBV7-9
DNA: TGTGCCAGCAGCTCAGAAACGGTCGGGACAGGGAATCAGCCCCAGCATTTT
CDR3: CASSSETVGTGNQPQHF

D: TRBD1
J: TRBJ2-5
size: few
V: TRBV5-1
DNA: TGCGCCAGCAGCTTAAACAGGGGCATTCAAGAGACCCAGTACTTC
CDR3: CASSLNRGIQETQYF

D: NA
J: TRBJ1-3
size: NA
V: TRBV30
DNA: TGTGCCTGGAGAAGACACTACTCTGGAAACACCATATATTTT
CDR3: CAWRRHYSGNTIYF

D: TRBD1
J: TRBJ2-7
size: NA
V: TRBV14
DNA: TGTGCCAGCAGCCAAGGAACAGGGGGCTTCTACGAGCAGTACTTC
CDR3: CASSQGTGGFYEQYF

D: NA
J: TRBJ1-1
size: many
V: TRBV12-5
DNA: TGTGCTAGTGGTTTATACACTGAAGCTTTCTTT
CDR3: CASGLYTEAFF

D: NA
J: TRBJ1-5
size: NA
V: TRBV10-3
DNA: TGTGCCATCAGGAAACAGGGAGATCAGCCCCAGCATTTT
CDR3: CAIRKQGDQPQHF

D: NA
J: TRBJ1-2
size: NA
V: TRBV20-1
DNA: TGCAGTGCTAGGGGGACTCAGAGCTATGGCTACACCTTC
CDR3: CSARGTQSYGYTF

D: TRBD1
J: TRBJ2-3
size: many
V: TRBV28
DNA: TGTGCCAGCAGTCTTGGACAGGGGGTAAAAGATACGCAGTATTTT
CDR3: CASSLGQGVKDTQYF

D: NA
J: TRBJ2-7
size: NA
V: TRBV7-9
DNA: TGTGCCAGCAGCCTCTCCCAAGGGGGGGCGGCCGAGCAGTACTTC
CDR3: CASSLSQGGAAEQYF

D: NA
J: TRBJ1-4
size: many
V: TRBV6-5
DNA: TGTGCCAGCAGTTACTCGGGGCAGAAGGAAAAACTGTTTTTT
CDR3: CASSYSGQKEKLFF

D: TRBD1
J: TRBJ1-1
size: NA
V: TRBV10-2
DNA: TGCGCCAGCAGTGCTGTGACAGGGCGCGATACTGAAGCTTTCTTT
CDR3: CASSAVTGRDTEAFF

D: NA
J: TRBJ2-7
size: NA
V: TRBV7-9
DNA: TGTGCCAGCAGCAACCGACAGGACTACGAGCAGTACTTC
CDR3: CASSNRQDYEQYF

D: TRBD2
J: TRBJ2-7
size: many
V: TRBV18
DNA: TGTGCCAGCTCACAGACTAGCGGGAGGTCAAGGGACGAGCAGTACTTC
CDR3: CASSQTSGRSRDEQYF

D: NA
J: TRBJ1-1
size: NA
V: TRBV7-9
DNA: TGTGCCAGCAGCTTCTCGGGATCGCACACTGAAGCTTTCTTT
CDR3: CASSFSGSHTEAFF

D: TRBD1
J: TRBJ1-5
size: few
V: TRBV6-2/TRBV6-3
DNA: TGTGCCAGCAGTTACTCGGACAGGGTCACCTGGCCCCAGCATTTT
CDR3: CASSYSDRVTWPQHF

D: TRBD1
J: TRBJ1-4
size: NA
V: TRBV7-2
DNA: TGTGCCAGCAGCCCCGGACAGGGGGCAAAACTGTTTTTT
CDR3: CASSPGQGAKLFF

D: NA
J: TRBJ1-6
size: many
V: TRBV6-2/TRBV6-3
DNA: TGTGCCAGCAGTTACAACAGGGAAAATTCACCCCTCCACTTT
CDR3: CASSYNRENSPLHF

D: NA
J: TRBJ2-3
size: many
V: TRBV18
DNA: TGTGCCAGCTCATCGGAGGTCGCAGATACGCAGTATTTT
CDR3: CASSSEVADTQYF

D: TRBD1
J: TRBJ1-1
size: many
V: TRBV12-3/TRBV12-4
DNA: TGTGCCAGCACCTTACAGGGGGGAGGCACTGAAGCTTTCTTT
CDR3: CASTLQGGGTEAFF

D: NA
J: TRBJ2-3
size: NA
V: TRBV7-3
DNA: TGTGCCAGCAGCGGCGACGAACTTTGGGTCGGGACAGATACGCAGTATTTT
CDR3: CASSGDELWVGTDTQYF

D: NA
J: TRBJ2-5
size: few
V: TRBV7-9
DNA: TGTGCCATCAAGCTAGGTGGAGAGACCCAGTACTTC
CDR3: CAIKLGGETQYF

D: NA
J: TRBJ1-5
size: many
V: TRBV18
DNA: TGTGCCAGCTCACCCCACGAAGACATAAGTGTAGCCCAGCATTTT
CDR3: CASSPHEDISVAQHF

D: NA
J: TRBJ2-2
size: many
V: TRBV7-8
DNA: TGTGCCAGCAGCTTGGAGGGGGCAGTCACCGGGGAGCTGTTTTTT
CDR3: CASSLEGAVTGELFF

D: TRBD2
J: TRBJ2-3
size: few
V: TRBV9
DNA: TGTGCCAGCAGCGTAGGTTTAGCGGGAGATGTTACGCAGTATTTT
CDR3: CASSVGLAGDVTQYF

D: TRBD1
J: TRBJ2-1
size: few
V: TRBV5-1
DNA: TGCGCCAGCCGGATTTCGGGACAGCCCTACAATGAGCAGTTCTTC
CDR3: CASRISGQPYNEQFF

D: NA
J: TRBJ1-5
size: NA
V: TRBV7-2
DNA: TGTGCCAGCAGCTTAGTAGTGGGGCCCCAGCATTTT
CDR3: CASSLVVGPQHF

D: NA
J: TRBJ1-2
size: NA
V: TRBV12-3/TRBV12-4
DNA: TGTGCCAGCAGCTACGTGGGTGGCTACACCTTC
CDR3: CASSYVGGYTF

D: NA
J: TRBJ2-1
size: many
V: TRBV28
DNA: TGTGCCAGCAGGGTGCCCAGTACAAATGAGCAGTTCTTC
CDR3: CASRVPSTNEQFF

D: TRBD2
J: TRBJ2-2
size: few
V: TRBV7-2
DNA: TGTGCCAGCAAAAGCGGGAGGGCCGAATCGTCCGGGGAGCTGTTTTTT
CDR3: CASKSGRAESSGELFF

D: NA
J: TRBJ2-2
size: NA
V: TRBV9
DNA: TGTGCCAGCAGCGTAGGTCTCGGCGGGGAGCTGTTTTTT
CDR3: CASSVGLGGELFF

D: NA
J: TRBJ2-1
size: NA
V: TRBV30
DNA: TGTGCCTGGAGTTCGGGAGGGGGCCCCGATAATGAGCAGTTCTTC
CDR3: CAWSSGGGPDNEQFF

D: NA
J: TRBJ2-7
size: NA
V: TRBV7-2
DNA: TGTGCCAGCAGCCCCCCCGAGGGCTACCTCGACGAGCAGTACTTC
CDR3: CASSPPEGYLDEQYF

D: TRBD2
J: TRBJ2-6
size: many
V: TRBV30
DNA: TGTGCCTCTTCACGGGGGGGTGCCGGGGCCAACGTCCTGACTTTC
CDR3: CASSRGGAGANVLTF

D: NA
J: TRBJ2-5
size: many
V: TRBV11-2
DNA: TGTGCCAGCAGCTTCCGGCAGGGGCAAGAAGCCCAGTACTTC
CDR3: CASSFRQGQEAQYF

D: NA
J: TRBJ2-2
size: few
V: TRBV20-1
DNA: TGCAGTGCTAGGGGGTCGGGACCGGGGACCGGGGAGCTGTTTTTT
CDR3: CSARGSGPGTGELFF

D: NA
J: TRBJ1-1
size: few
V: TRBV7-2
DNA: TGTGCCAGCAGCTTAACACAGAGGAACACTGAAGCTTTCTTT
CDR3: CASSLTQRNTEAFF

D: TRBD2
J: TRBJ2-7
size: few
V: TRBV7-9
DNA: TGTGCCAGCAGAGACGGGAGGGCCTACGAGCAGTACTTC
CDR3: CASRDGRAYEQYF

D: TRBD2
J: TRBJ2-1
size: many
V: TRBV29-1
DNA: TGCAGCGTGCTAACGGGACTAGCGGGAAACAATGAGCAGTTCTTC
CDR3: CSVLTGLAGNNEQFF

D: NA
J: TRBJ2-5
size: few
V: TRBV29-1
DNA: TGCAGCGTGCTCCAAGAGACCCAGTACTTC
CDR3: CSVLQETQYF

D: NA
J: TRBJ2-1
size: few
V: TRBV6-1
DNA: TGTGCCAGCAGTGAGGAACTCCTGATATACAATGAGCAGTTCTTC
CDR3: CASSEELLIYNEQFF

D: NA
J: TRBJ2-5
size: many
V: TRBV29-1
DNA: TGCAGCGTTCTAAGCGACGGGTCGTACCAAGAGACCCAGTACTTC
CDR3: CSVLSDGSYQETQYF

D: NA
J: TRBJ1-2
size: many
V: TRBV27
DNA: TGTGCCAGCAGTTTCGGGCGGGAAAACTATGGCTACACCTTC
CDR3: CASSFGRENYGYTF

D: NA
J: TRBJ2-3
size: few
V: TRBV7-9
DNA: TGTGCCAGCAGCTTATATGGCTCGGGGGTGAATACGCAGTATTTT
CDR3: CASSLYGSGVNTQYF

D: NA
J: TRBJ2-7
size: few
V: TRBV9
DNA: TGTGCCAGCAGCGTAGCCGGGACCCCCGCTTACGAGCAGTACTTC
CDR3: CASSVAGTPAYEQYF

D: NA
J: TRBJ1-6
size: many
V: TRBV2
DNA: TGTGCCAGCAGCCCAACTTGGACAGCGGATAATTCACCCCTCCACTTT
CDR3: CASSPTWTADNSPLHF

D: TRBD1
J: TRBJ1-5
size: NA
V: TRBV28
DNA: TGTGCCAGCAGTGGACAGGGTATATGGCAGCCCCAGCATTTT
CDR3: CASSGQGIWQPQHF

D: TRBD1
J: TRBJ2-7
size: many
V: TRBV20-1
DNA: TGCAGTGCGCGCCCTCCCCGGGACAGCGTCTACGAGCAGTACTTC
CDR3: CSARPPRDSVYEQYF

D: NA
J: TRBJ2-5
size: many
V: TRBV6-1
DNA: TGTGCCAGCAGTTTCGACGGAGTCCAAGAGACCCAGTACTTC
CDR3: CASSFDGVQETQYF

D: TRBD1
J: TRBJ2-5
size: many
V: TRBV29-1
DNA: TGCAGCGTTGAAGGACGGGACAGGGAGGTAGAGACCCAGTACTTC
CDR3: CSVEGRDREVETQYF

D: NA
J: TRBJ2-2
size: few
V: TRBV12-3/TRBV12-4
DNA: TGTGCCAGCAGTTTATCGGTACAAACCGGGGAGCTGTTTTTT
CDR3: CASSLSVQTGELFF

D: TRBD1
J: TRBJ2-1
size: NA
V: TRBV27
DNA: TGTGCCAGCAGTTCCGGGACAGGGGGCTCGAATGAGCAGTTCTTC
CDR3: CASSSGTGGSNEQFF

D: NA
J: TRBJ1-2
size: few
V: TRBV27
DNA: TGTGCCAGCAGACAGGGCTTGGGCTATGGCTACACCTTC
CDR3: CASRQGLGYGYTF

D: TRBD2
J: TRBJ2-2
size: NA
V: TRBV5-1
DNA: TGCGCCAGCAGCTTAAGAAGCGGGGTCGCGAACACCGGGGAGCTGTTTTTT
CDR3: CASSLRSGVANTGELFF

D: NA
J: TRBJ2-7
size: many
V: TRBV11-2
DNA: TGTGCCAGCAGCGCTTTTAGCAGCTACGAGCAGTACTTC
CDR3: CASSAFSSYEQYF